This is a list of T cell receptor beta chains from one sample in a study of siplizumab effects on memory and regulatory T cells. TCRdb's copy holds only in-frame clones and misses some; the assay was immunoSEQ multiplex PCR. The sample shows some 100,000 clones, roughly 94% of them seen only once. The sequencing sample was made of non-Treg CD4+ T cells sorted from blood. All receptors come from a human donor in good health. The conserved cysteine and the conserved F or W are not part of the CDR3 here.

V gene	J gene	CDR3 protein
TRBV7-8	TRBJ2-3	ASVDKHTQY
TRBV5-4	TRBJ1-3	ASSLTGSGNTIY
TRBV6-6	TRBJ2-5	ASSNGQYQETQY
TRBV28	TRBJ1-1	ASSRTGERNTEAF
TRBV28	TRBJ1-5	ASSAAGTGNQPQH
TRBV9	TRBJ2-7	ASSPSGLNYEQY
TRBV5-4	TRBJ2-7	ASSPGTGPYEQY
TRBV19	TRBJ2-1	ASSKLAGESNEQF
TRBV27	-	ASRLRPGTLYEQY
TRBV11-3	TRBJ2-7	ASSLVGGEQY